This T cell receptor (beta chain) was profiled in a study of response to subunit inactivated influenza vaccine. Study conclusions and caveats: Each seasonal influenza vaccination recruits few new T cells, the authors suggested.

TCRdb re-analysed the RT-PCR reads in MiXCR, keeping a single row per CDR3 protein. The profile covers 700,000 to 900,000 distinct CDR3 sequences, with approximately 22% appearing a single time and 10% taken by the ten largest. Concerning this clonotype: Its cognate antigen is unknown.

This sequence originates from a man aged 45 to 65 who received an inactivated influenza vaccine. The specimen was PBMCs from blood, collected 5 days after vaccination.

The CDR3 loop is CASSLFKVNEQFF. In DNA, the CDR3 is TGTGCCAGCAGCCTTTTTAAAGTCAATGAGCAGTTCTTC. This chain connects TRBV7-2 to TRBJ2-1; no clear D gene. From germline, CDR1 is SGHTA and CDR2 FQGNSA. The germline V and J ends were trimmed by 5 bases and 6 bases, with 11 bases remaining between them. The CDR3 sequence is 13 residues long.